Below, 15 T cell receptor beta chains from the same sample are listed, as sequenced in a study of blood T cell repertoires in COVID-19. Assay used: immunoSEQ multiplex PCR; TCRdb lists only in-frame clones, some missing. The data contain fewer than 400,000 clones, 70% to 90% of them singletons. The sample consisted of PBMCs or T cells enriched from blood (not recorded which). The receptors were gathered from a man aged 25 to 40 who had recovered from COVID-19.

This chain joins TRBV5-1 and TRBJ1-1; 7 positions agree with TRBD1. CDR1 is SGHRS and CDR2 is YFSETQ in the germline V gene. V trimming: 5 bases; J trimming: 0 bases; junction bases outside the gene matches: 13. CDR3 size: 17 residues. The CDR3 spells CASSYTPGQHMNTEAFF. CDR3 nucleotides: TGCGCCAGCAGTTATACGCCGGGACAGCACATGAACACTGAAGCTTTCTTT.

Comment on this clone: Within the sample, other DNA sequences also encode this same CDR3. The rearrangement uses TRBV18 and TRBJ1-5; perhaps TRBD1 as D (5 bases). CDR1 is KGHSH, CDR2 LQKENI, per germline. The CDR3 consists of 13 residues. Between the trimmed V and J ends, which lost 3 bases and 4 bases, there was a span of 7 bases. The CDR3 region has the DNA TGTGCCAGCTCACCGGGGGGTAATCAGCCCCAGCATTTT. It is translated as CASSPGGNQPQHF.

The CDR3 protein is CASSVGPSYEQYF. The CDR3 DNA reads TGTGCCAGCAGCGTAGGGCCCAGCTACGAGCAGTACTTC. The chain carries TRBV9 and TRBJ2-7; no clear D. V lost 0 bases to trimming and J lost 3 bases, with 7 bases between them. CDR1 is SGDLS and CDR2 is YYNGEE in the germline V gene. This CDR3 is 13 amino acids long. Complete variable domain (other parts from reference TRBV9 and TRBJ2-7): DSGVTQTPKHLITATGQRVTLRCSPRSGDLSVYWYQQSLDQGLQFLIQYYNGEERAKGNILERFSAQQFPDLHSELNLSSLELGDSALYFCASSVGPSYEQYFGPGTRLTVT.

This chain links TRBV3-1 (or the pseudogene TRBV3-2) with TRBJ2-2, with TRBD2 matching 14 bases. With 4 bases clipped from V and 1 base from J, the junction kept 5 bases outside the gene matches. The CDR3 consists of 18 residues. Germline V CDR1 and CDR2: LGHDT, YNNKEL (reference sequence). CDR3 in amino acids: CASSPAGLAGVNTGELFF. DNA of the CDR3: TGTGCCAGCAGCCCGGCGGGACTAGCGGGGGTGAACACCGGGGAGCTGTTTTTT.

In this sample, this clone turned up once. J is TRBJ1-5 and V is TRBV4-1; D ambiguous. The CDR3 runs to 14 residues. Germline lookup yields CDR1 MGHRA and CDR2 YSYEKL. The V end lost 1 base, the J end lost 5 bases, and 9 bases lay between the germline ends. The CDR3 sequence: CASSQGPLDQPQHF. CDR3 nucleotides: TGCGCCAGCAGCCAAGGACCCCTAGATCAGCCCCAGCATTTT.

The chain uses TRBV5-1 and TRBJ1-1; no reliable D call. This CDR3 has 13 residues. V was cut by 4 bases and J by 1 base, with 8 bases left in between. Germline V lookup: CDR1 SGHRS, CDR2 YFSETQ. The CDR3 DNA is TGCGCCAGCAGCACCGCAGGGAACACTGAAGCTTTCTTT. It is translated as CASSTAGNTEAFF. The entire variable domain, with the rest obtained from reference TRBV5-1 and TRBJ1-1, is as follows: KAGVTQTPRYLIKTRGQQVTLSCSPISGHRSVSWYQQTPGQGLQFLFEYFSETQRNKGNFPGRFSGRQFSNSRSEMNVSTLELGDSALYLCASSTAGNTEAFFGQGTRLTVV.

The genes are TRBV6-5 and TRBJ1-4; perhaps TRBD1 as D (6 bases). V lost 6 bases and J lost 4, with 12 bases in between. Germline assignment: CDR1 MNHEY and CDR2 SVGAGI. The CDR3 has 14 residues. The CDR3, as DNA: TGTGCCAGCAGCCAGGGGCCGGGTAATGAAAAACTGTTTTTT. Its protein product is CASSQGPGNEKLFF.

The V and J genes are TRBV29-1 and TRBJ2-2; TRBD2 might be the D (6 bases). This CDR3 contains 16 residues. Germline loops: CDR1 SQVTM, CDR2 ANQGSEA. The V end was cut by 6 bases, the J end by 1 base, with 18 bases between. CDR3 residues: CSVVGWGGRNTGELFF. The DNA for the CDR3 is TGCAGCGTGGTCGGGTGGGGAGGCAGGAACACCGGGGAGCTGTTTTTT.

V usage is TRBV7-2 and J usage is TRBJ1-2; 12 nucleotides agree with TRBD1. The length of the CDR3 is 16 residues. After removal of 2 bases from V and 5 bases from J, the junction contained 6 bases not matched to a gene. The germline V gene has CDR1 SGHTA and CDR2 FQGNSA. CDR3 sequence reads: CASSLSGQGARYGYTF. In nucleotides, the CDR3 is TGTGCCAGCAGCTTATCGGGACAGGGGGCCCGGTATGGCTACACCTTC.

This chain joins TRBV7-9 and TRBJ2-3, with TRBD1 identical over 9 bases. V lost 0 bases and J lost 5; bases outside the gene matches: 3. Germline V gives CDR1 SEHNR, CDR2 FQNEAQ (reference sequence). This CDR3 spans 15 amino acids. The CDR3 DNA sequence: TGTGCCAGCAGCTTAGCCGGGACAGGGATAGATACGCAGTATTTT. Amino acid sequence: CASSLAGTGIDTQYF.

The chain has TRBV18 and TRBJ1-1; no firm D call. The germline gives CDR1 KGHSH, CDR2 LQKENI. This CDR3 spans 14 amino acids. With 1 base removed from V and 1 base from J, the gap between germline ends came to 7 bases. CDR3 bases: TGTGCCAGCTCACCACTTACAAGGAACACTGAAGCTTTCTTT. Its translation: CASSPLTRNTEAFF.

The genes are TRBV5-1 and TRBJ2-6; no firm D call. V was pared by 5 bases and J by 3 bases, with 9 bases between. Germline CDR1 is SGHRS and CDR2 is YFSETQ. The CDR3 spans 14 residues. The DNA of the CDR3 is TGCGCCAGCAGTCCTGTAGTTGGGGCCAACGTCCTGACTTTC. Translated: CASSPVVGANVLTF.

The chain links TRBV19 to TRBJ1-2; TRBD1 might be the D (5 bases). In germline, CDR1 is LNHDA, CDR2 SQIVND (reference sequence). The CDR3 runs to 12 residues. V was clipped by 5 bases and J by 6 bases, with 10 bases between them. The CDR3, as DNA: TGTGCCAGTAGTTGGTGGGGGGATGGCTACACCTTC. This encodes CASSWWGDGYTF.

This rearrangement joins TRBV27 to TRBJ1-1, with TRBD1 matching 9 bases. Germline CDR1 reads MNHEY; CDR2 reads SMNVEV (reference sequence). The CDR3 has 16 residues. Trimming at V came to 2 bases and at J to 3 bases, leaving 7 bases not matched to a gene. The CDR3 DNA reads as TGTGCCAGCAGTTTAACCGGGACAGGGTACGACACTGAAGCTTTCTTT. Amino acids: CASSLTGTGYDTEAFF.

The genes are TRBV11-2 and TRBJ2-3; the match to TRBD2 covers 7 bases. From germline, CDR1 is SGHAT and CDR2 FQNNGV. CDR3 length equals 14 residues. After removal of 3 bases from V and 3 bases from J, the junction contained 3 bases not matched to a gene. CDR3 DNA: TGTGCCAGCAGCTTCGCGGGAGTGACAGATACGCAGTATTTT. This codes for CASSFAGVTDTQYF.